The 25 T cell receptor beta chains presented below share a single source sample, sequenced in a study of blood T cells in healthy people across ages. Combining a sample-barcoded 5' primer with a J-beta primer mix, a second PCR ran for roughly 7 to 11 cycles. TCRdb passed the 5' RACE reads through MiXCR, listing each CDR3 protein once. The table shows more than 450,000 distinct CDR3 sequences, with about 26% occurring only once. The sample was also linked to a second study, of T cells of mothers and their children.

Source material: blood. The receptors here all came from a boy aged 2 to 9 in good health.

This chain uses TRBV24-1 with TRBJ2-1, with D perhaps assigned TRBD1 or TRBD2 (5 bases each). CDR1 is KGHDR and CDR2 is SFDVKD in the germline V gene. The V end was cut by 9 bases, the J end by 1 base, with 15 bases between. This CDR3 spans 15 amino acids. The CDR3 is CATEGTGASYNEQFF. The CDR3 coding sequence is TGTGCCACCGAGGGGACCGGTGCGTCCTACAATGAGCAGTTCTTC.

Only a few counts were recorded for this clonotype. V gene TRBV29-1 combines with J gene TRBJ1-1; the D gene is possibly TRBD1 (6 bases). CDR3 length equals 13 residues. V lost 6 bases and J lost 5, with 16 bases in between. Germline V CDR1 and CDR2: SQVTM, ANQGSEA. CDR3: CSVIQGGSTEAFF. DNA of the CDR3: TGCAGCGTCATACAGGGCGGTTCTACTGAAGCTTTCTTT.

V usage is TRBV5-1 and J usage is TRBJ1-1, with unresolved D. This CDR3 comprises 13 residues. Trimming stripped 0 bases from V and 7 bases from J, with 10 bases between. CDR1 is SGHRS, CDR2 YFSETQ, per germline. The CDR3 loop is CASSLEQTDEAFF. CDR3 nucleotide sequence: TGCGCCAGCAGCTTGGAACAGACCGATGAAGCTTTCTTT.

The chain links TRBV7-8 to TRBJ2-2; 8 nucleotides agree with TRBD2. V lost 5 bases and J lost 2; bases outside the gene matches: 7. This CDR3 region has 16 residues. CDR1 is SGHVS and CDR2 is FQNEAQ in the germline V gene. The CDR3: CASSHRGGLNTGELFF. Here the CDR3 DNA reads TGTGCCAGCAGCCACCGGGGGGGCCTTAACACCGGGGAGCTGTTTTTT.

V and J are TRBV6-1 and TRBJ2-3; D is unresolved. Looked up from germline, CDR1 is MNHNS and CDR2 is SASEGT. The V gene lost 0 bases and the J gene lost 2 bases, with 6 bases spanning the gap. CDR3 length equals 14 residues. The CDR3 loop reads CASSEAASTDTQYF. The CDR3 DNA reads as TGTGCCAGCAGTGAAGCAGCCTCCACAGATACGCAGTATTTT.

There are a few counts of this clonotype. V usage is TRBV11-2 and J usage is TRBJ2-3, with D uncertain. Trimming took off 5 bases at V and 0 bases at J, with 12 bases between the two ends. This CDR3 has 15 amino acids. CDR1 is SGHAT, CDR2 FQNNGV, per germline. CDR3 coding DNA: TGTGCCAGCAGCCCCACTAACCCTAGCACAGATACGCAGTATTTT. Its translation is CASSPTNPSTDTQYF. Complete variable domain (other parts from reference TRBV11-2 and TRBJ2-3): EAGVAQSPRYKIIEKRQSVAFWCNPISGHATLYWYQQILGQGPKLLIQFQNNGVVDDSQLPKDRFSAERLKGVDSTLKIQPAKLEDSAVYLCASSPTNPSTDTQYFGPGTRLTVL.

Concerning this clonotype: A junction end diverges from the germline sequence, so it may reflect a read error. The chain recombines TRBV9 with TRBJ2-1; TRBD2 matches at 13 bases. There are 16 residues in the CDR3. Germline V CDR1 and CDR2: SGDLS, YYNGEE. This chain's CDR3 is CACSVETSGRGNEQFF. The CDR3 coding sequence is TGTGCCTGCAGCGTAGAAACTAGCGGGAGGGGCAATGAGCAGTTCTTC.

This clonotype has only a few counts. V gene TRBV7-9 combines with J gene TRBJ2-3; TRBD1 is a possible D gene (5 bases). V was pared by 5 bases and J by 3 bases, with 9 bases between. The germline V gene has CDR1 SEHNR and CDR2 FQNEAQ (reference sequence). This CDR3 contains 13 residues. DNA for the CDR3: TGTGCCAGCAGCAGGGGAAGGACAGATACGCAGTATTTT. It translates to CASSRGRTDTQYF.

In its sample, this clonotype was seen a few times. V gene TRBV10-3 combines with J gene TRBJ2-2; D is possibly TRBD1 (6 bases). The germline V gene encodes CDR1 ENHRY and CDR2 SYGVKD. The CDR3 contains 16 residues. Trimming took off 2 bases at V and 2 bases at J, with 12 bases between the two ends. The CDR3 nucleotides read TGTGCCATCAGTGAGATTCAGGGGAGAAACACCGGGGAGCTGTTTTTT. Translated, it gives CAISEIQGRNTGELFF.

This clonotype was seen a handful of times. The chain recombines TRBV27 with TRBJ2-5; the D gene is possibly TRBD1 (5 bases). Germline values: CDR1 MNHEY, CDR2 SMNVEV (reference sequence). The V end lost 3 bases, the J end lost 5 bases, and 10 bases lay between the germline ends. The CDR3 covers 13 residues. The CDR3 is CASSFSGSETQYF. CDR3 nucleotides: TGTGCCAGCAGTTTCTCAGGGTCCGAGACCCAGTACTTC.

This chain joins TRBV12-3 or TRBV12-4 and TRBJ2-7, with 8 positions matching TRBD1. The CDR3 covers 15 residues. J was trimmed by 0 bases and V by 6 bases; bases with no gene match: 7. The DNA for the CDR3 is TGTGCCAGCAGACACAGGACAGGGCCCTCCTACGAGCAGTACTTC. This codes for CASRHRTGPSYEQYF.

The chain employs TRBV2 and TRBJ1-5; D might be TRBD1 (5 bases). Trimming left V 4 bases short and J 1 base short, with 11 bases between. From germline, CDR1 is SNHLY and CDR2 FYNNEI. The CDR3 is 15 amino acids. The CDR3 bases are TGTGCCAGCAGTGTTGTCAGGGCAAGCAATCAGCCCCAGCATTTT. Translation gives CASSVVRASNQPQHF.

This chain joins TRBV11-2 and TRBJ2-5, with TRBD2 matching 10 bases. V trimming: 3 bases; J trimming: 4 bases; junction bases outside the gene matches: 8. The CDR3 is 16 amino acids. Germline V gene data show CDR1 as SGHAT and CDR2 as FQNNGV. This CDR3 reads CASSFSQREGPETQYF. The CDR3 nucleotides are TGTGCCAGCAGCTTCAGCCAGCGGGAGGGCCCAGAGACCCAGTACTTC.

The chain is built from TRBV29-1 and TRBJ2-5; 8 nucleotides line up with TRBD2. The DNA end favors TRBJ2-1, so the J call may be wrong. The CDR3 extends over 14 amino acids. Per the germline V gene, CDR1 is SQVTM and CDR2 is ANQGSEA. Here the CDR3 reads CSVGERESDNEQFF. CDR3 nucleotide sequence: TGCAGCGTTGGGGAGCGGGAGTCGGACAATGAGCAGTTCTTC.

Written as DNA, the CDR3 is TGTGCCAGCAGCGTAACTAGCGGGGAGGCCGAAGAGACCCAGTACTTC. This translates into CASSVTSGEAEETQYF. The chain joins TRBV9 to TRBJ2-5; TRBD2 matches at 10 bases. Trimming at V came to 1 base and at J to 3 bases, leaving 6 bases not matched to a gene. This CDR3 is 16 amino acids long. Germline assignment: CDR1 SGDLS and CDR2 YYNGEE.

This chain uses TRBV29-1 with TRBJ2-7; D may be TRBD2 (5 bases). This CDR3 has 13 amino acids. The V end was cut by 6 bases, the J end by 1 base, with 13 bases between. The V gene's germline CDR1 is SQVTM and CDR2 ANQGSEA. The CDR3 protein is CSVGNSDSYEQYF. DNA of the CDR3: TGCAGCGTCGGGAATTCCGATTCCTACGAGCAGTACTTC.

This clonotype was seen ten or more times. The chain uses TRBV11-2 and TRBJ2-4; D ambiguous. Germline loops: CDR1 SGHAT, CDR2 FQNNGV. Trimming shortened V by 2 bases and J by 6 bases, and 14 bases separated the two germline ends. This CDR3 region has 15 residues. The CDR3 nucleotides read TGTGCCAGCAGCTTATCTGGACGACCATCAAACATTCAGTACTTC. Protein: CASSLSGRPSNIQYF.

The sample holds a few counts of this clonotype. The chain links TRBV6-6 to TRBJ2-3; 8 bases align to TRBD1. The CDR3 covers 16 residues. The germline V gene has CDR1 MNHNY and CDR2 SVGAGI (reference sequence). Trimming cost V 6 bases and J 0 bases; bases outside gene matches: 8. CDR3 sequence reads: CASSARDRRSTDTQYF. Here the CDR3 DNA reads TGTGCCAGCAGCGCTCGGGACAGGAGAAGCACAGATACGCAGTATTTT.

This clonotype has more than one count but fewer than ten. The chain employs TRBV27 and TRBJ1-1; 10 bases map to TRBD1. V lost 2 bases to trimming and J lost 0 bases; unmatched junction nucleotides: 6. Germline V CDR1 and CDR2: MNHEY, SMNVEV (reference sequence). There are 17 residues in the CDR3. The CDR3 is CASSLLRTGGLNTEAFF. CDR3 nucleotide sequence: TGTGCCAGCAGTTTACTACGGACAGGGGGTTTGAACACTGAAGCTTTCTTT.

This clonotype was picked up a small number of times. J is TRBJ1-6 and V is TRBV20-1, with D unresolved. Trimming removed 0 bases at V and 9 bases at J, with 18 bases between. Germline loops: CDR1 DFQATT, CDR2 SNEGSKA (reference sequence). CDR3 length: 16 amino acids. The CDR3 nucleotides are TGCAGTGCTAGAGATCAAGGCTCGGCAGGTAGTTCACCCCTCCACTTT. Protein: CSARDQGSAGSSPLHF.

This clonotype has a count of ten or more. This rearrangement joins TRBV9 to TRBJ1-1; D gene uncertain. CDR3 length: 13 residues. CDR1 and CDR2 (germline): SGDLS, YYNGEE. V lost 0 bases and J 1 base, leaving 4 bases between the germline ends. CDR3: CASSVAGNTEAFF. Here the CDR3 DNA reads TGTGCCAGCAGCGTAGCGGGGAACACTGAAGCTTTCTTT.

This clonotype has just a few counts. This chain connects TRBV20-1 to TRBJ2-7; D is unclear. V lost 2 bases to trimming and J lost 2 bases, with 13 bases between them. CDR3 size: 14 residues. Germline V gene sequence: CDR1 DFQATT, CDR2 SNEGSKA (reference sequence). CDR3 region: CSARLDSNPYEQYF. In nucleotides, the CDR3 is TGCAGTGCTAGACTAGACTCAAATCCCTACGAGCAGTACTTC.

The chain joins TRBV7-8 to TRBJ1-2; D gene unclear. The CDR3 extends over 14 amino acids. V was pared by 4 bases and J by 4 bases, with 13 bases between. Germline V CDR1 and CDR2: SGHVS, FQNEAQ. The CDR3 DNA reads as TGTGCCAGCAGCTCCCGACACGACCCCTATGGCTACACCTTC. It codes for CASSSRHDPYGYTF.

Turning to this clonotype: This may be a read error: a much more frequent sequence differs by one nucleotide. The chain joins TRBV7-9 to TRBJ2-7; 8 positions agree with TRBD1. From germline, CDR1 is SEHNR and CDR2 FQNEAQ (reference sequence). With 5 bases clipped from V and 5 bases from J, the junction kept 2 bases outside the gene matches. The CDR3 is 12 residues long. CDR3 bases: TGTGCCAGCAGCCAGACAGGGGACGAGCAGTACTTC. Amino acids: CASSQTGDEQYF.

This clonotype was observed a few times. The CDR3 loop is CATSEWGVLAKNIQYF. The CDR3 DNA follows: TGTGCCACCAGTGAATGGGGAGTCCTAGCCAAAAACATTCAGTACTTC. The chain recombines TRBV24-1 with TRBJ2-4; D possibly corresponds to TRBD2 (5 bases). The CDR3 runs 16 residues. Germline CDR1 and CDR2: KGHDR and SFDVKD. Trimming pared 4 bases from V and 0 bases from J, leaving 12 bases between.